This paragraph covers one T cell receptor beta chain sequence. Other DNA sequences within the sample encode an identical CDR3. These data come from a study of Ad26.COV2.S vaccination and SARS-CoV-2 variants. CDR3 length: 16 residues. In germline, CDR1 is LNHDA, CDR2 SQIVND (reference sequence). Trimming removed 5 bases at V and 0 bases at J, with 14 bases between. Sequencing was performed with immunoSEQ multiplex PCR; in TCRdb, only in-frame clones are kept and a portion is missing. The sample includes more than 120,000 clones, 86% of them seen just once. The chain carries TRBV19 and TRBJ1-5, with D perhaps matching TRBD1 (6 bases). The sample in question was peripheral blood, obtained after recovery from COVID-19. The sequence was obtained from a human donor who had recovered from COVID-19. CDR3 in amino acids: CASSADRSYSNQPQHF. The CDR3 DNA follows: TGTGCCAGTAGTGCAGACAGGTCTTATAGCAATCAGCCCCAGCATTTT.